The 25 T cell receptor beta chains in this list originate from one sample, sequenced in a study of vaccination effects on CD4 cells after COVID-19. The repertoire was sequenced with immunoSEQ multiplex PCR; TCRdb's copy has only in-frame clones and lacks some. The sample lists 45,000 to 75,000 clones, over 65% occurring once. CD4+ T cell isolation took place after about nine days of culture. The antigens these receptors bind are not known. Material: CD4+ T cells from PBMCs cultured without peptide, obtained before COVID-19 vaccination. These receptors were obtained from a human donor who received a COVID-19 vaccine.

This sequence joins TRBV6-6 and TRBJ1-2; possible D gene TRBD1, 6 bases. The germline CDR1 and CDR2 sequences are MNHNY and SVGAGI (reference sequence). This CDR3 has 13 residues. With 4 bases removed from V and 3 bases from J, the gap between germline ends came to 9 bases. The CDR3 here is CASSSDRYYGYTF. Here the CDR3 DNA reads TGTGCCAGCAGTTCGGACAGATACTATGGCTACACCTTC.

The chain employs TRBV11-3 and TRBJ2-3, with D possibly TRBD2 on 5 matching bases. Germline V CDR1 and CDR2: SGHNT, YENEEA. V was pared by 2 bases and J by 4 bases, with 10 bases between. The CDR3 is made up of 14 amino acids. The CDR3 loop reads CASSLRRFPDTQYF. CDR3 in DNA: TGTGCCAGCAGCTTAAGGAGGTTCCCAGATACGCAGTATTTT.

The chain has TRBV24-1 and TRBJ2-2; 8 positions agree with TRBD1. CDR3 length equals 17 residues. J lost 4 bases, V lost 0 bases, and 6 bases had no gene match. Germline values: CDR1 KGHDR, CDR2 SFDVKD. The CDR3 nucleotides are TGTGCCACCAGTGATTTGGCAGGGGGCGATGGCACCGGGGAGCTGTTTTTT. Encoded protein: CATSDLAGGDGTGELFF.

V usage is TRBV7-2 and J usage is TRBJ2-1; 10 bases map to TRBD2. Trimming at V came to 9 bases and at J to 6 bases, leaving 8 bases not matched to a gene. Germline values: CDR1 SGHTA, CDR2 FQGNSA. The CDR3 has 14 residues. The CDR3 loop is CASTKLAGTNEQFF. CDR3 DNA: TGTGCCAGTACAAAACTAGCGGGGACCAATGAGCAGTTCTTC.

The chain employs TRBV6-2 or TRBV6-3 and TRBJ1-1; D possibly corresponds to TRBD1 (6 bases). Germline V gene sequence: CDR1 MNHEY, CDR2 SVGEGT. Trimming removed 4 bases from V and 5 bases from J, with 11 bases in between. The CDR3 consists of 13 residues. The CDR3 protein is CASSLNRDTEAFF. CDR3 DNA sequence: TGTGCCAGCAGTTTAAACAGGGATACTGAAGCTTTCTTT.

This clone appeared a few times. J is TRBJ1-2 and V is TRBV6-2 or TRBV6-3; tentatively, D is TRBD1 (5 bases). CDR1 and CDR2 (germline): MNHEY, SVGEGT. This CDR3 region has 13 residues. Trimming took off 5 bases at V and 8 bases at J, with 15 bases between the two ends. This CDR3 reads CASSRDGTVGYTF. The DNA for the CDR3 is TGTGCCAGCAGTCGAGATGGGACTGTAGGCTACACCTTC.

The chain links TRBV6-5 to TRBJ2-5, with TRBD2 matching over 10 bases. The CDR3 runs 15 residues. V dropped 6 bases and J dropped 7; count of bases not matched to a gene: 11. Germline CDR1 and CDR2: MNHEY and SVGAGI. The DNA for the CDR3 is TGTGCCAGCAGCCGAAGTCTAGCGGGGGTGTGGACCCAGTACTTC. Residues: CASSRSLAGVWTQYF.

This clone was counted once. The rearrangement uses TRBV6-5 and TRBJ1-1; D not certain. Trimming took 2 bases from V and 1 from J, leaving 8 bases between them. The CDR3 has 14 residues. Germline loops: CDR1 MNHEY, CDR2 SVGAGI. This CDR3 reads CASSYRAGNTEAFF. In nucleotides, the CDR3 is TGTGCCAGCAGTTACCGGGCTGGGAACACTGAAGCTTTCTTT.

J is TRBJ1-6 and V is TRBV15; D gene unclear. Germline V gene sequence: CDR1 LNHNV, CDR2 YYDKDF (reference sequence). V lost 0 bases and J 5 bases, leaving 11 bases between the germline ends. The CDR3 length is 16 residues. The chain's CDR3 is CATSRDPEGNNSPLHF. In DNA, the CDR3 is TGTGCCACCAGCAGAGATCCGGAGGGAAATAATTCACCCCTCCACTTT.

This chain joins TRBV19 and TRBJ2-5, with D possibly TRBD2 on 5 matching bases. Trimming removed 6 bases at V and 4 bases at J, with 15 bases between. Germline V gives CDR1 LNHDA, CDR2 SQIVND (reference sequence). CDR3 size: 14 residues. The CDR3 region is CASREGTHTETQYF. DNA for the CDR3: TGTGCCAGTAGAGAGGGTACCCACACAGAGACCCAGTACTTC.

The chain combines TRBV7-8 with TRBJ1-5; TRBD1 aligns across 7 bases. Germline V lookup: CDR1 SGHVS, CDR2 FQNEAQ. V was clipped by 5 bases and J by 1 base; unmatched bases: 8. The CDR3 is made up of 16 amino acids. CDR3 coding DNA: TGTGCCAGCAGCCCTGACAGGGCTATCAGCAATCAGCCCCAGCATTTT. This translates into CASSPDRAISNQPQHF.

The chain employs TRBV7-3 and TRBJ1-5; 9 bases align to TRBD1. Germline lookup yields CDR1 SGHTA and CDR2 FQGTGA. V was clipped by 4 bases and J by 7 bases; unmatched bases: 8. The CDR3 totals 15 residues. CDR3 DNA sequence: TGTGCCAGCAGCTCCTTGGACAGGGGTAAACAGCCCCAGCATTTT. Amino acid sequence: CASSSLDRGKQPQHF.

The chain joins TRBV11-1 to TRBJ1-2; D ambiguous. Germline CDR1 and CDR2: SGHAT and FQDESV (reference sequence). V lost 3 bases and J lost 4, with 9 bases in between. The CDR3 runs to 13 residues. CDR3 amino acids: CASSFDGSYGYTF. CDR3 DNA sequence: TGTGCCAGCAGCTTCGACGGAAGCTATGGCTACACCTTC.

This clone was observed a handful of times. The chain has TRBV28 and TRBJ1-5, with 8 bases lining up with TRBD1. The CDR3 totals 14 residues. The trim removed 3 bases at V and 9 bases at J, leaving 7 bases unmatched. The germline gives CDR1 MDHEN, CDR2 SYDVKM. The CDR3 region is CASSLGQAQRPQHF. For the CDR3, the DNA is TGTGCCAGCAGTTTGGGACAGGCCCAACGGCCCCAGCATTTT.

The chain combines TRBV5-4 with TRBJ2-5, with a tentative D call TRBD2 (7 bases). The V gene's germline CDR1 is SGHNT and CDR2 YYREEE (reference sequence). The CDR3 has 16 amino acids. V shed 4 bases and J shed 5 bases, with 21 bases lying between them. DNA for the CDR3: TGTGCCAGCAGCCCGAGTGGGGGGGGGCTGGGGGAGACCCAGTACTTC. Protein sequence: CASSPSGGGLGETQYF.

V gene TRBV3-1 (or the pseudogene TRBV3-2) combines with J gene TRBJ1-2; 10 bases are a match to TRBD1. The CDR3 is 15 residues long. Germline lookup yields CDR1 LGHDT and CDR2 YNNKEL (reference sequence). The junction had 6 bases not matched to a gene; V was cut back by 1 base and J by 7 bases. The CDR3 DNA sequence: TGTGCCAGCAGCCAAGGGACAGGGGGGGGGCGTGGCTACACCTTC. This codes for CASSQGTGGGRGYTF.

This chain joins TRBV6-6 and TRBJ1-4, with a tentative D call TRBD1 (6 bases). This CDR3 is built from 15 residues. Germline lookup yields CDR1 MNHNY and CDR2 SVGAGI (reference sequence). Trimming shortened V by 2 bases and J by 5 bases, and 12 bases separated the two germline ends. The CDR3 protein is CASSYVAGGNEKLFF. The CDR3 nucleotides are TGTGCCAGCAGTTACGTAGCGGGGGGCAATGAAAAACTGTTTTTT.

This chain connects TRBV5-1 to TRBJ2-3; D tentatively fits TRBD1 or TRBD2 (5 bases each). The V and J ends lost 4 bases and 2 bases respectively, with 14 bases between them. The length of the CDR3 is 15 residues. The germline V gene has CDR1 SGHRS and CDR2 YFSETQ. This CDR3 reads CASSAGTLPTDTQYF. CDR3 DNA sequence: TGCGCCAGCAGCGCAGGGACCCTCCCCACAGATACGCAGTATTTT.

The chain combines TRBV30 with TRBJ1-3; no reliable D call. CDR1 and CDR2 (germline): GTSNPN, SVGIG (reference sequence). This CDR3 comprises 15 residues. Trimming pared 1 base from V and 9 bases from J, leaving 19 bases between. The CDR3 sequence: CAWSALSPTAGTIYF. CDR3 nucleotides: TGTGCCTGGAGTGCCCTATCCCCAACAGCCGGCACCATATATTTT.

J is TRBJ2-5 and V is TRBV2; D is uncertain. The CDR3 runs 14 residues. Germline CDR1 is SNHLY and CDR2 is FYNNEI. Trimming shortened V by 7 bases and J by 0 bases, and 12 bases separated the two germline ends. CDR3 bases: TGTGCCAGCATCAGGTCCGACTACCAAGAGACCCAGTACTTC. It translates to CASIRSDYQETQYF.

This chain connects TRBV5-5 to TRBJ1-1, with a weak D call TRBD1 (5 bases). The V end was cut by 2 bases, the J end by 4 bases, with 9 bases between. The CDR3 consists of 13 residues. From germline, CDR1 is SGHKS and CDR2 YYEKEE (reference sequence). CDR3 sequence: CASSFWRGTEAFF. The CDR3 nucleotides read TGTGCCAGCAGCTTCTGGAGGGGCACTGAAGCTTTCTTT.

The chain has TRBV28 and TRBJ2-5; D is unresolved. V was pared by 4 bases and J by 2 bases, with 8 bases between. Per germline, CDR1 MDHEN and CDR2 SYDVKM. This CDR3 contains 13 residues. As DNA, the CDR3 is TGTGCCAGCAGTTCCCCCAAACAAGAGACCCAGTACTTC. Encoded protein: CASSSPKQETQYF. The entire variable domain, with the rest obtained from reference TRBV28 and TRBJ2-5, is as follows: DVKVTQSSRYLVKRTGEKVFLECVQDMDHENMFWYRQDPGLGLRLIYFSYDVKMKEKGDIPEGYSVSREKKERFSLILESASTNQTSMYLCASSSPKQETQYFGPGTRLLVL.

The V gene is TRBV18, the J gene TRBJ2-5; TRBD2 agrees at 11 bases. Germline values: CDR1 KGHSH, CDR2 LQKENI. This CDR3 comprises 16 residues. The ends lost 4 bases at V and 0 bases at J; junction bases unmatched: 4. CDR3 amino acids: CASSRSSGGYQETQYF. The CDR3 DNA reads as TGTGCCAGCTCACGGTCTAGCGGGGGGTACCAAGAGACCCAGTACTTC.

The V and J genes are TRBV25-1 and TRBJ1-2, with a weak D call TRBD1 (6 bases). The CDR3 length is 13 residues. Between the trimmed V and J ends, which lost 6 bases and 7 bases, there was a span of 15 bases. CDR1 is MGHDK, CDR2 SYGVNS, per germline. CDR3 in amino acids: CASREQGWAGYTF. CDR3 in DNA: TGTGCCAGCAGAGAACAGGGATGGGCTGGCTACACCTTC.

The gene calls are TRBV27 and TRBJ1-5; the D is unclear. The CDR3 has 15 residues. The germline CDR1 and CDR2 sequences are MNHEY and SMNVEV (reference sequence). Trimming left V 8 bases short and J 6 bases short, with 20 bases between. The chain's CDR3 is CASGLVGGPSQPQHF. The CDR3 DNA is TGTGCCAGCGGCTTAGTAGGAGGGCCTTCTCAGCCCCAGCATTTT.